Listed below are T cell receptor beta chains from one sample, sequenced in a study of human thymus T cells. TCRdb's copy holds only in-frame clones and misses some; the assay was immunoSEQ multiplex PCR. The table records roughly 120,000 clones, 90% to 95% of them present only once. The source material was thymus tissue. The receptor set was obtained from a boy younger than two with a congenital heart defect but otherwise immunologically healthy. Both conserved end residues are part of each CDR3. The D gene is left open where the match is weak. Part of the rows lack a size; the others show once, few, many or a class for expanded clones.

J gene,clone size,D gene,V gene,CDR3 DNA,CDR3 protein
TRBJ2-1,NA,TRBD2,TRBV11-2,TGTGCCAGCAGCTTAAGCGGGGGCCTATACAATGAGCAGTTCTTC,CASSLSGGLYNEQFF
TRBJ2-7,NA,NA,TRBV5-5,TGTGCCAGCAGCGCGGGGACAGCCAGTTACGAGCAGTACTTC,CASSAGTASYEQYF
TRBJ1-5,once,NA,TRBV28,TGTGCCAGCAGTTTCAGGGGCTGGTCCCAGCATTTT,CASSFRGWSQHF
TRBJ1-2,NA,NA,TRBV5-1,TGCGCCAGCAGCTTAACCTATACTTCGAACTATGGCTACACCTTC,CASSLTYTSNYGYTF
TRBJ2-2,NA,NA,TRBV19,TGTGCCAGTAGTCCTGCCTTGAGGGGGCCGCTAGCGGCTCTATGGAACGGGGAGCTGTTTTTT,CASSPALRGPLAALWNGELFF
TRBJ2-7,NA,TRBD2,TRBV11-3,TGTGCCAGCACCTCAAGGGAGCGGGGGGGAAACGAGCAGTACTTC,CASTSRERGGNEQYF
TRBJ2-5,NA,TRBD2,TRBV5-1,TGCGCCAGCAGCTCGATGGAGACTAGCGGGGGAGCGGAGACCCAGTACTTC,CASSSMETSGGAETQYF
TRBJ2-2,NA,NA,TRBV14,TGTGCCAGCAGCCAAGAAGGAGGCGACAGTAGCACCGGGGAGCTGTTTTTT,CASSQEGGDSSTGELFF
TRBJ2-3,NA,NA,TRBV7-9,TGTGCCAGCAGCTCTAGGGCGGTCTCGGGGCAAAACACAGATACGCAGTATTTT,CASSSRAVSGQNTDTQYF
TRBJ2-7,NA,TRBD2,TRBV19,TGTGCCAGTAGTATCCGCCAGCAGCGGGAGGCCTACGAGCAGTACTTC,CASSIRQQREAYEQYF
TRBJ2-1,NA,NA,TRBV4-1,TGCGCCAGCAGCCTGAAACGGGGGGCCCCTCTACACCCGAATGAGCAGTTCTTC,CASSLKRGAPLHPNEQFF
TRBJ2-1,NA,TRBD1,TRBV19,TGTGCCAGTAGTATAGGGTCAGGGGGCAATGAGCAGTTCTTC,CASSIGSGGNEQFF
TRBJ2-7,once,TRBD2,TRBV7-6,TGTGCCAGCAGCTTTCACCCCTTTAGCGGGGGGGATCTGACTAAAGGCGACGAGCAGTACTTC,CASSFHPFSGGDLTKGDEQYF
TRBJ1-2,NA,NA,TRBV19,TGTGCCAGTAGTATAGGTGCGGAGAACTATGGCTACACCTTC,CASSIGAENYGYTF
TRBJ2-3,NA,NA,TRBV7-3,TGTGCCAGCATCCCGACGAGGAGGGGAAGCACAGATACGCAGTATTTT,CASIPTRRGSTDTQYF
TRBJ2-4,NA,NA,TRBV5-8,TGTGCCAGCAGCCCTCTGGGGGCCAAAAACATTCAGTACTTC,CASSPLGAKNIQYF
TRBJ1-1,NA,NA,TRBV4-3,TGCGCCAGCAGCCAAGAGGGAGGTTATTCGGACACTGAAGCTTTCTTT,CASSQEGGYSDTEAFF
TRBJ1-6,NA,NA,TRBV7-2,TGTGCCAGCAGCTTGGCGGAGAATTCACCCCTCCACTTT,CASSLAENSPLHF
TRBJ1-6,once,NA,TRBV6-6,TGTGCCAGCCGACAACCGGGACCGGACTATAATTCACCCCTCCACTTT,CASRQPGPDYNSPLHF
TRBJ2-3,once,TRBD1,TRBV6-1,TGTGCCAGCAGCCCGGGACAGGGTTCAGATACGCAGTATTTT,CASSPGQGSDTQYF
TRBJ2-3,NA,NA,TRBV4-3,TGCGCCAGCAGCCAAGATAAGGTGGACAGTTACACAGATACGCAGTATTTT,CASSQDKVDSYTDTQYF
TRBJ1-2,NA,NA,TRBV19,TGTGCCAGCAGCGGGGCTAGAGGCTACACCTTC,CASSGARGYTF
TRBJ2-2,NA,TRBD2,TRBV11-2,TGTGCCAGCAGAACAGCGGGGGGATATAACACCGGGGAGCTGTTTTTT,CASRTAGGYNTGELFF
TRBJ2-7,NA,TRBD2,TRBV15,TGTGCCACCAGCAGCGGGGGCCCTAGCGGGGGGTGCGAGCAGTACTTC,CATSSGGPSGGCEQYF
TRBJ2-3,NA,NA,TRBV7-2,TGTGCCAGCAGCCCGGGACGTGGCACAGATACGCAGTATTTT,CASSPGRGTDTQYF
TRBJ2-5,NA,NA,TRBV7-7,TGTGCCAGCAGCTTAGACCCCACCGCTTCAAAGACTCAAGAGACCCAGTACTTC,CASSLDPTASKTQETQYF
TRBJ2-5,NA,TRBD1,TRBV9,TGTGCCAGCAGCCCACACAGGGGCTACCAAGAGACCCAGTACTTC,CASSPHRGYQETQYF
TRBJ1-6,NA,TRBD1,TRBV6-5,TGTGCCAGCAGGGGGGGGACAGGCCATAATTCACCCCTCCACTTT,CASRGGTGHNSPLHF
TRBJ1-3,once,NA,TRBV7-9,TGTGCCAGCAGCCCCAAGCTGGACAATTTT,CASSPKLDNF
TRBJ2-1,NA,TRBD2,TRBV7-3,TGTGCCAGCAGCTTAACGGATCGGGGGGACCCCTACAATGAGCAGTTCTTC,CASSLTDRGDPYNEQFF
TRBJ2-7,NA,TRBD2,TRBV5-6,TGTGCCAGCAGCTTGCTAGCGGGGGGTCCCCGCTACGAGCAGTACTTC,CASSLLAGGPRYEQYF
TRBJ2-3,NA,TRBD2,TRBV6-1,TGTGCCAGCAGTGAATACGGGGGGGCCCCAGATACGCAGTATTTT,CASSEYGGAPDTQYF
TRBJ2-7,NA,NA,TRBV20-1,TGCAGTGCTGGCCGGCGGGAGCAGTACTTC,CSAGRREQYF
TRBJ2-1,NA,NA,TRBV7-2,TGTGCCAGCAAGCTACGCCCGGCATACTCCTACAATGAGCAGTTCTTC,CASKLRPAYSYNEQFF
TRBJ2-5,NA,TRBD1,TRBV7-2,TGTGCCAGCAGCTTAGCCAGGGGGAAGCAAGAGACCCAGTACTTC,CASSLARGKQETQYF
TRBJ1-2,NA,TRBD1,TRBV4-1,TGCGCCAGCAGCCTCTGGACAGGGGTGAACAACTATGGCTACACCTTC,CASSLWTGVNNYGYTF
TRBJ1-2,NA,TRBD1,TRBV5-6,TGTGCCAGCAGCTATCGTCCCATTCGGACAGGGGTTGGCTACACCTTC,CASSYRPIRTGVGYTF
TRBJ2-2,NA,NA,TRBV7-3,TGTGCCAGCAGCTTACGAGGCCCCCGTAGGGGCCATGACACCGGGGAGCTGTTTTTT,CASSLRGPRRGHDTGELFF
TRBJ1-4,NA,TRBD1,TRBV7-2,TGTGCCAGCAGCTTAGTCGTCGGGACAGCCCCCGAAAAACTGTTTTTT,CASSLVVGTAPEKLFF
TRBJ1-4,once,NA,TRBV4-3,TGCGCCAGCAGCCAAGTGGGCGAGGGGTCAGAAAAACTGTTTTTT,CASSQVGEGSEKLFF
TRBJ2-1,NA,NA,TRBV11-3,TGTGCCAGCAGCTTAGATCATTGGGCAGCCGCCAACAATGAGCAGTTCTTC,CASSLDHWAAANNEQFF
TRBJ1-2,NA,TRBD1,TRBV5-1,TGCGCCAGCAGCTTAGGACAGGGCCATGGCTACACCTTC,CASSLGQGHGYTF
TRBJ2-6,NA,NA,TRBV19,TGTGCCAGTAGCATCACAGGGGGGGCTGGGGCCAACGTCCTGACTTTC,CASSITGGAGANVLTF
TRBJ1-4,NA,NA,TRBV29-1,TGCAGCGTTCCCTCGGGGCAGATAGTATCAACTAATGAAAAACTGTTTTTT,CSVPSGQIVSTNEKLFF
TRBJ2-5,NA,TRBD2,TRBV6-5,TGTGCCAGCAGTTACCAGCGGGGCCATGGTCCCCAGTACTTC,CASSYQRGHGPQYF
TRBJ1-3,NA,TRBD1,TRBV28,TGTGCCAGCAGTTTGCACCGGGAGGGTGCCCGGGGACAGGGCGGAAACACCATATATTTT,CASSLHREGARGQGGNTIYF